This TCR beta chain emerged from a study of cytomegalovirus exposure and HLA in healthy donors. Germline CDR1 reads SGHNT; CDR2 reads YENEEA. After removal of 5 bases from V and 7 bases from J, the junction contained 19 bases not matched to a gene. The CDR3 has 18 amino acids. With 60 Vbeta and 13 Jbeta primers, the PCR was carried out. TCRdb's copy holds only in-frame clones and misses some; the assay was immunoSEQ multiplex PCR. The sample has some 130,000 clones, around three quarters seen once. This sequence joins TRBV11-3 and TRBJ2-2, with 7 bases identical to TRBD2. Sequenced: PBMCs. This receptor was identified in a man aged 40-50 years in good health and CMV-seropositive. Here the CDR3 reads CASSLSPRLAGAGGELFF. The CDR3 coding sequence is TGTGCCAGCAGCCTATCCCCCCGGCTTGCGGGAGCCGGCGGGGAGCTGTTTTTT.